This T cell receptor (beta chain) comes out of a study of T cell responses to AZD1222 COVID-19 vaccine. Study-level points and caveats: Spike-specific TCR breadth and depth grew following two AZD1222 doses. Close to half of all spike-specific TCRs reportedly target regions of the variants that are unmutated.

Worth noting for this clone: Its antigen is as yet unknown.

Using immunoSEQ multiplex PCR, the repertoire was profiled, and TCRdb retains in-frame clones only, with some absent. The sample includes about 140,000 clones, around 90% of them seen just once. Germline V gene sequence: CDR1 SGHKS, CDR2 YYEKEE (reference sequence). Trimming cost V 1 base and J 5 bases, with 10 bases left between them. The CDR3 sequence is 14 residues long. The receptor comes from an adult in good health. Sequenced here: peripheral blood, sampled on day 0 of AZD1222 vaccination. The V call is TRBV5-5, the J call TRBJ1-5; D remains unclear. Here the CDR3 DNA reads TGTGCCAGCAGCTTGTTGGCAGGTGATCAGCCCCAGCATTTT. This translates into CASSLLAGDQPQHF.